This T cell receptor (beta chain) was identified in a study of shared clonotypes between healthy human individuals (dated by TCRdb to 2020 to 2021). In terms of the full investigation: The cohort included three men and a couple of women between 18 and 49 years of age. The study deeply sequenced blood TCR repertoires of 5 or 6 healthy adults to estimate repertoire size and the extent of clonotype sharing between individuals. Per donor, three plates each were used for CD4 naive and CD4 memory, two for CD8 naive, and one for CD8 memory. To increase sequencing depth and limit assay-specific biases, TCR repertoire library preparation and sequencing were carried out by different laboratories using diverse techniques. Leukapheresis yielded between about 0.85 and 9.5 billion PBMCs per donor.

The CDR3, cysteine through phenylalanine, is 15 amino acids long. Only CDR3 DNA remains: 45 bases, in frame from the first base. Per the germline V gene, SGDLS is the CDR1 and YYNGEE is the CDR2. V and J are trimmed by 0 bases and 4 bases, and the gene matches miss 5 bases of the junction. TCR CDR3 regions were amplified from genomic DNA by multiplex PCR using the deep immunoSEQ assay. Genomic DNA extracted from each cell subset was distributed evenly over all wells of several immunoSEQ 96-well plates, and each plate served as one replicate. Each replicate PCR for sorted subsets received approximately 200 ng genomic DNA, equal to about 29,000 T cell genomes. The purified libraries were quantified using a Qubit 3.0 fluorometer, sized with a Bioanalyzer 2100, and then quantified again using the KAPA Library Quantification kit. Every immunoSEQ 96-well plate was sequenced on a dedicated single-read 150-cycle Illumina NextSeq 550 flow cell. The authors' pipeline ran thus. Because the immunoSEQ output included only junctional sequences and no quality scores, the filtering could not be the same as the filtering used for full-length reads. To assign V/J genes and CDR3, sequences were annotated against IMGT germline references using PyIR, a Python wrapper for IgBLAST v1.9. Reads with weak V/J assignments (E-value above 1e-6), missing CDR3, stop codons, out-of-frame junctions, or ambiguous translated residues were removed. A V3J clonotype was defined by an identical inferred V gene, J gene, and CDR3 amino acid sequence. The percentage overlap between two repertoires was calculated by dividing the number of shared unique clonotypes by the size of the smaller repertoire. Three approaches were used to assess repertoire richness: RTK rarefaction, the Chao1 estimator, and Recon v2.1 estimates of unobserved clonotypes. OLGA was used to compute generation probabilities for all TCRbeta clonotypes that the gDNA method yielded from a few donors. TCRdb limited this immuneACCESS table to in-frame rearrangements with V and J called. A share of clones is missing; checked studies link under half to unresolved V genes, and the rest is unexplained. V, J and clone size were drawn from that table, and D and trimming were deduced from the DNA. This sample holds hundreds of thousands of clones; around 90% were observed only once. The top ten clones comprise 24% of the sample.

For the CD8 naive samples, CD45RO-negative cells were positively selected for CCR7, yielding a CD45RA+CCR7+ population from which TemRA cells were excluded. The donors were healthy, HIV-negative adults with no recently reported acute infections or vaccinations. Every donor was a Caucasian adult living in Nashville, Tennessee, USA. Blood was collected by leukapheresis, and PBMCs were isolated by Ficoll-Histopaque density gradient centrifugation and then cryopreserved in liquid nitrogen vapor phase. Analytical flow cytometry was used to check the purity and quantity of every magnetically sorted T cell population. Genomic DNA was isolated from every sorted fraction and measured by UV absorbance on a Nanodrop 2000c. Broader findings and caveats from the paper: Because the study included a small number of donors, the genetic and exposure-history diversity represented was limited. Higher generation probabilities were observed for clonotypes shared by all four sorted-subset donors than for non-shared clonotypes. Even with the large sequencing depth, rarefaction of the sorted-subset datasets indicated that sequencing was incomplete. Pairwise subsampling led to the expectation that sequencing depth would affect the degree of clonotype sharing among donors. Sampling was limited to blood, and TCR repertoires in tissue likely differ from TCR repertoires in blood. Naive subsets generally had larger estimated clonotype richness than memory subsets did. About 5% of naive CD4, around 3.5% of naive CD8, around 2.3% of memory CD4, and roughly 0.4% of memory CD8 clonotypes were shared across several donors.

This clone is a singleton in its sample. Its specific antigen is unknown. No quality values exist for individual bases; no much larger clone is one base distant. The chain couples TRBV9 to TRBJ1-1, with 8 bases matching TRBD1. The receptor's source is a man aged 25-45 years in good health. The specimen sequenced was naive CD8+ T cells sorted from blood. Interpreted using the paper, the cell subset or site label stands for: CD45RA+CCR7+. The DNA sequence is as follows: TGTGCCAGCAGCGTAGGTCAGGGGGCGGGCACTGAAGCTTTCTTT. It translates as CASSVGQGAGTEAFF.